Following are 31 T cell receptor beta chains from one sample sequenced in a study of beta chain features in type 1 diabetes. Whole-study results and caveats: There was a moderate but significant shortening of TCRB CDR3s in all four CD4+ subsets of Type 1 diabetes patients.

Their antigen targets remain unknown. Expressed TCRB transcripts got sequenced, as all isolated RNA was reverse transcribed. Clones were read by immunoSEQ multiplex PCR, and TCRdb kept only the in-frame ones, dropping some. The data show under 400,000 clones, 10% to 15% seen once. Sequencing used naive CD4+ T cells from blood. The receptors derive from a woman between 18 and 29 years old with type 1 diabetes.

On this clone: The sample holds other DNA sequences that translate to the same CDR3. The rearrangement uses TRBV7-9 and TRBJ1-2, with 8 bases aligning to TRBD1. CDR1 and CDR2 from the germline V gene are SEHNR and FQNEAQ (reference sequence). V dropped 3 bases and J dropped 6; count of bases not matched to a gene: 3. The CDR3 has 13 residues. CDR3 DNA: TGTGCCAGCAGCTTTGACAGGGGCCATGGCTACACCTTC. Protein sequence: CASSFDRGHGYTF.

The genes are TRBV7-2 and TRBJ1-6; TRBD1 is a possible D gene (6 bases). Trimming shortened V by 4 bases and J by 12 bases, and 13 bases separated the two germline ends. The germline CDR1 and CDR2 sequences are SGHTA and FQGNSA. The CDR3 runs to 13 residues. CDR3 loop: CASSSGALGPLHF. As DNA, the CDR3 is TGTGCCAGCAGCTCAGGGGCTTTAGGACCCCTCCACTTT.

The table lists this clone with a few counts. The chain is built from TRBV28 and TRBJ1-4; tentative D call: TRBD1 (6 bases). Trimming removed 3 bases at V and 5 bases at J, with 13 bases between. The CDR3 is 15 amino acids. From germline, CDR1 is MDHEN and CDR2 SYDVKM. CDR3 loop: CASSFRTGRNEKLFF. The CDR3 bases are TGTGCCAGCAGTTTTAGAACAGGGCGAAATGAAAAACTGTTTTTT.

This clone has only a few counts. The chain employs TRBV29-1 and TRBJ2-1; 16 positions agree with TRBD2. CDR3 length: 15 residues. Per germline, CDR1 SQVTM and CDR2 ANQGSEA. V shed 3 bases, J shed 9 bases, and the junction held 5 bases outside the gene matches. The CDR3 DNA sequence: TGCAGCGTTGAGCAGGGACTAGCGGGAGGGAGTGAGCAGTTCTTC. Protein: CSVEQGLAGGSEQFF.

This sequence joins TRBV11-2 and TRBJ2-3; a weak D match, TRBD1 (6 bases). The length of the CDR3 is 16 residues. The V gene lost 5 bases and the J gene lost 6 bases, with 21 bases spanning the gap. Per germline, CDR1 SGHAT and CDR2 FQNNGV. The CDR3 loop is CASSPNRDARGDTQYF. The CDR3 DNA sequence: TGTGCCAGCAGCCCCAACCGGGACGCGAGGGGGGATACGCAGTATTTT. Complete variable domain (other parts from reference TRBV11-2 and TRBJ2-3): EAGVAQSPRYKIIEKRQSVAFWCNPISGHATLYWYQQILGQGPKLLIQFQNNGVVDDSQLPKDRFSAERLKGVDSTLKIQPAKLEDSAVYLCASSPNRDARGDTQYFGPGTRLTVL.

This clone has a handful of counts. The gene calls are TRBV7-2 and TRBJ2-7; the D is unclear. V was shortened by 7 bases and J by 5 bases, with 15 bases between the two germline ends. The CDR3 totals 13 residues. Germline loops: CDR1 SGHTA, CDR2 FQGNSA. The CDR3 loop is CASTPSPPHEQYF. The CDR3 DNA is TGTGCCAGCACCCCGAGTCCCCCCCACGAGCAGTACTTC.

This chain joins TRBV7-2 and TRBJ2-2; 10 nucleotides match TRBD2. Germline V lookup: CDR1 SGHTA, CDR2 FQGNSA. The CDR3 is 13 amino acids. With V trimmed by 5 bases and J by 8 bases, 2 bases remained unmatched. CDR3 sequence: CASSPTSGGELFF. Written as DNA, the CDR3 is TGTGCCAGCAGCCCGACTAGCGGGGGGGAGCTGTTTTTT. Together with reference TRBV7-2 and TRBJ2-2, the CDR3 gives the full variable domain: GAGVSQSPSNKVTEKGKDVELRCDPISGHTALYWYRQSLGQGLEFLIYFQGNSAPDKSGLPSDRFSAERTGGSVSTLTIQRTQQEDSAVYLCASSPTSGGELFFGEGSRLTVL.

The chain is built from TRBV2 and TRBJ2-2; the match to TRBD1 covers 7 bases. The CDR3 is 15 amino acids. Germline loops: CDR1 SNHLY, CDR2 FYNNEI. The J segment lost 7 bases and the V segment lost 5 bases, leaving 10 bases of the junction unmatched. CDR3 in amino acids: CASSSQGRTGGELFF. Here the CDR3 DNA reads TGTGCCAGCAGTTCACAGGGGCGTACGGGCGGGGAGCTGTTTTTT.

This clone was counted between two and nine times. V and J are TRBV19 and TRBJ1-1, with 7 positions matching TRBD1. CDR1 is LNHDA and CDR2 is SQIVND in the germline V gene (reference sequence). This CDR3 has 12 residues. The V gene end was trimmed by 8 bases and the J gene end by 5 bases; junction bases not matched to a gene: 5. The CDR3 sequence is CASLGTVTEAFF. The CDR3 coding sequence is TGTGCCAGTTTAGGGACAGTGACTGAAGCTTTCTTT.

This clone was seen more than once but under ten times. The chain joins TRBV2 to TRBJ2-7; TRBD1 matches at 8 bases. Per germline, CDR1 SNHLY and CDR2 FYNNEI. The ends lost 5 bases at V and 2 bases at J; junction bases unmatched: 8. The CDR3 covers 15 residues. CDR3 in DNA: TGTGCCAGCAGTCCCCAGACAGGGGCGGCCTACGAGCAGTACTTC. This gives the protein CASSPQTGAAYEQYF.

The sample holds a few counts of this clone. This chain's CDR3 is CASSQVPIAYSNQPQHF. As DNA, the CDR3 is TGCGCCAGCAGCCAAGTCCCCATCGCGTATAGCAATCAGCCCCAGCATTTT. This chain links TRBV4-1 with TRBJ1-5; D is ambiguous. V was clipped by 1 base and J by 0 bases, with 13 bases between them. The CDR3 loop spans 17 amino acids. CDR1 and CDR2 from the germline V gene are MGHRA and YSYEKL.

J is TRBJ1-4 and V is TRBV30; D unresolved. Germline V gene data show CDR1 as GTSNPN and CDR2 as SVGIG (reference sequence). The CDR3 totals 13 residues. Trimming took off 3 bases at V and 2 bases at J, with 7 bases between the two ends. This CDR3 reads CAWRDSTNEKLFF. The CDR3 DNA follows: TGTGCCTGGAGAGATAGTACTAATGAAAAACTGTTTTTT.

This clone was observed a few times. The J gene is TRBJ1-5, the V gene TRBV29-1; the match to TRBD1 covers 7 bases. V gave up 5 bases and J gave up 5 bases; unmatched junction bases: 9. The CDR3 has 14 amino acids. In germline, CDR1 is SQVTM, CDR2 ANQGSEA. The CDR3 loop is CSVFFRDSHQPQHF. CDR3 nucleotides: TGCAGCGTTTTCTTCCGGGACAGCCATCAGCCCCAGCATTTT.

As regards this clone: This specimen includes other DNA sequences encoding the same CDR3. The chain couples TRBV7-9 to TRBJ1-5; D is undetermined. V dropped 5 bases and J dropped 5 bases, with 7 bases sitting between them. CDR1 SEHNR and CDR2 FQNEAQ come from the germline V gene (reference sequence). This CDR3 has 12 amino acids. In DNA, the CDR3 is TGTGCCAGCAGCCCCGGGGATCAGCCCCAGCATTTT. Protein: CASSPGDQPQHF.

This clone has more than one count but fewer than ten. The rearrangement uses TRBV28 and TRBJ2-1; tentative D call: TRBD2 (5 bases). This CDR3 is 13 amino acids long. Germline V CDR1 and CDR2: MDHEN, SYDVKM. Trimming removed 8 bases from V and 3 bases from J, with 11 bases in between. CDR3 nucleotide sequence: TGTGCCAGCGTCGAGGGAGTCTACAATGAGCAGTTCTTC. Its protein product is CASVEGVYNEQFF.

This clone has more than one count but fewer than ten. As DNA, the CDR3 is TGTGCCAGCAGCTTCGACAGGGGGTCCGACATTCAGTACTTC. This codes for CASSFDRGSDIQYF. The chain recombines TRBV11-2 with TRBJ2-4; TRBD1 aligns across 9 bases. V shed 3 bases, J shed 8 bases, and the junction held 5 bases outside the gene matches. Germline V gene data show CDR1 as SGHAT and CDR2 as FQNNGV. The CDR3 is 14 residues long.

Turning to this clone: Germline is not matched at one junction end, which may reflect a read error. Additional DNA sequences in this sample encode the identical CDR3. The CDR3 spells CASSQASGITDTQYF. The CDR3 DNA follows: TGCGCCAGCAGCCAAGCTAGCGGAATCACAGATACACAGTATTTT. The chain carries TRBV4-3 and TRBJ2-3, with TRBD2 matching 7 bases. The CDR3 runs to 15 residues. The germline CDR1 and CDR2 sequences are LGHNA and YSLEER.

The sample holds a few counts of this clone. This chain's CDR3 is CASSLGPSTLRQYF. Written as DNA, the CDR3 is TGTGCCAGCAGTCTGGGCCCCTCCACCCTTCGCCAGTACTTC. The chain recombines TRBV6-5 with TRBJ2-7; D is undetermined. V was shortened by 5 bases and J by 10 bases, with 21 bases between the two germline ends. The germline gives CDR1 MNHEY, CDR2 SVGAGI. This CDR3 comprises 14 residues.

This sequence joins TRBV11-2 and TRBJ1-5; unclear D gene. The ends were cut back, 1 base at V and 6 bases at J, with 10 bases in the middle. Germline values: CDR1 SGHAT, CDR2 FQNNGV. The CDR3 totals 14 residues. CDR3 in amino acids: CASSLGRSGQPQHF. CDR3 DNA sequence: TGTGCCAGCAGCTTAGGCAGGTCTGGTCAGCCCCAGCATTTT.

The chain carries TRBV7-9 and TRBJ2-5; weak D call: TRBD1 (5 bases). Trimming took 4 bases from V and 11 from J, leaving 17 bases between them. CDR1 is SEHNR and CDR2 is FQNEAQ in the germline V gene (reference sequence). CDR3 length: 13 residues. CDR3 DNA: TGTGCCAGCAGCTCTTTCAGGGCGGAAGAGCAGTACTTC. This sequence encodes CASSSFRAEEQYF. The full variable domain, in which reference TRBV7-9 and TRBJ2-5 provide the parts outside the CDR3, is DTGVSQNPRHKITKRGQNVTFRCDPISEHNRLYWYRQTLGQGPEFLTYFQNEAQLEKSRLLSDRFSAERPKGSFSTLEIQRTEQGDSAMYLCASSSFRAEEQYFGPGTRLLVL.

This clone turned up a few times. The CDR3 spells CASRASSPGQGIYGYTF. DNA for the CDR3: TGTGCCAGCAGGGCCTCGAGCCCGGGACAGGGAATCTATGGCTACACCTTC. V usage is TRBV9 and J usage is TRBJ1-2; the match to TRBD1 covers 9 bases. The CDR3 runs to 17 residues. The V gene end was trimmed by 5 bases and the J gene end by 4 bases; junction bases not matched to a gene: 15. Germline V gene data show CDR1 as SGDLS and CDR2 as YYNGEE.

The chain couples TRBV6-5 to TRBJ2-7, with D perhaps matching TRBD1 (5 bases). Per germline, CDR1 MNHEY and CDR2 SVGAGI. The CDR3 is made up of 15 amino acids. V shed 0 bases and J shed 4 bases, with 13 bases lying between them. DNA of the CDR3: TGTGCCAGCAGTTACTCTTATCCTCAGGGATACGAGCAGTACTTC. Amino acids: CASSYSYPQGYEQYF.

This clone came up a few times. The chain has TRBV6-6 and TRBJ2-3, with 7 positions matching TRBD1. The V segment lost 2 bases and the J segment 1 base; nucleotides outside the gene matches: 3. CDR1 and CDR2 (germline): MNHNY, SVGAGI (reference sequence). The CDR3 covers 15 residues. CDR3 sequence: CASSYKGAGTDTQYF. CDR3 DNA sequence: TGTGCCAGCAGTTACAAGGGGGCGGGCACAGATACGCAGTATTTT.

The chain combines TRBV5-6 with TRBJ2-1; a possible D gene is TRBD2 (7 bases). The CDR3 contains 14 residues. Germline loops: CDR1 SGHDT, CDR2 YYEEEE. V lost 4 bases and J lost 4, with 12 bases in between. For the CDR3, the DNA is TGTGCCAGCAGCAAAGGGGGGGGATACAATGAGCAGTTCTTC. Its protein product is CASSKGGGYNEQFF. Full variable domain (missing parts from reference TRBV5-6 and TRBJ2-1): DAGVTQSPTHLIKTRGQQVTLRCSPKSGHDTVSWYQQALGQGPQFIFQYYEEEERQRGNFPDRFSGHQFPNYSSELNVNALLLGDSALYLCASSKGGGYNEQFFGPGTRLTVL.

The chain employs TRBV27 and TRBJ2-3; TRBD2 is a possible D gene (6 bases). CDR3 size: 17 residues. With 6 bases removed from V and 1 base from J, the gap between germline ends came to 20 bases. Germline loops: CDR1 MNHEY, CDR2 SMNVEV (reference sequence). The DNA of the CDR3 is TGTGCCAGCAGCCGGAGGGGTGCCACCCGGGGCACAGATACGCAGTATTTT. Amino acid sequence: CASSRRGATRGTDTQYF.

This clone was counted between two and nine times. The chain has TRBV11-1 and TRBJ2-1, with TRBD2 identical over 9 bases. This CDR3 contains 16 residues. The junction had 8 bases not matched to a gene; V was cut back by 4 bases and J by 4 bases. Germline CDR1 SGHAT, CDR2 FQDESV (reference sequence). CDR3 region: CASSSLLAGSYNEQFF. CDR3 coding DNA: TGTGCCAGCAGCTCCCTCCTAGCGGGATCATACAATGAGCAGTTCTTC. Full variable domain (rest looked up from reference TRBV11-1 and TRBJ2-1): EAEVAQSPRYKITEKSQAVAFWCDPISGHATLYWYRQILGQGPELLVQFQDESVVDDSQLPKDRFSAERLKGVDSTLKIQPAELGDSAMYLCASSSLLAGSYNEQFFGPGTRLTVL.

This clone was seen a few times. CDR3 coding DNA: TGCGCCCCCCGCTGGCAGGGACTCGGGGAGCAGTACTTC. This encodes CAPRWQGLGEQYF. The chain combines TRBV5-1 with TRBJ2-7, with D possibly matching TRBD2 (6 bases). CDR3 length equals 13 residues. Germline lookup yields CDR1 SGHRS and CDR2 YFSETQ. Trimming pared 10 bases from V and 7 bases from J, leaving 21 bases between.

This chain joins TRBV30 and TRBJ2-1; 13 bases are a match to TRBD2. V gave up 6 bases and J gave up 8 bases; unmatched junction bases: 13. Germline V lookup: CDR1 GTSNPN, CDR2 SVGIG (reference sequence). The CDR3 is made up of 16 amino acids. The CDR3 region is CACLAGLAGRSDEQFF. The CDR3 DNA reads TGTGCCTGCCTCGCGGGACTAGCGGGAAGGAGCGATGAGCAGTTCTTC.

The J gene is TRBJ1-1, the V gene TRBV30; D not resolved. Trimming stripped 3 bases from V and 8 bases from J, with 10 bases between. The CDR3 totals 11 residues. Germline V gives CDR1 GTSNPN, CDR2 SVGIG (reference sequence). DNA for the CDR3: TGTGCCTGGAGGCGGGTAGGAGAAGCTTTCTTT. This gives the protein CAWRRVGEAFF.

This clone was picked up a small number of times. V is TRBV15 and J is TRBJ2-6; no clear D. The CDR3 totals 14 residues. Germline CDR1 and CDR2: LNHNV and YYDKDF (reference sequence). Trimming took off 5 bases at V and 1 base at J, with 6 bases between the two ends. CDR3 nucleotides: TGTGCCACCAGCTTCCGTTCTGGGGCCAACGTCCTGACTTTC. It yields the protein CATSFRSGANVLTF.

This chain connects TRBV18 to TRBJ2-1, with a weak D call TRBD1 (5 bases). Deletions cut 5 bases from V and 10 bases from J, with 12 bases between. Looked up from germline, CDR1 is KGHSH and CDR2 is LQKENI. The CDR3 has 12 amino acids. CDR3: CASSDTWGEQFF. The CDR3 bases are TGTGCCAGCTCAGATACCTGGGGCGAGCAGTTCTTC.